Included here is one T cell receptor beta chain sequence, with context. Its antigen specificity is not known. No clone much larger than this one lies a single base away; base qualities are absent. Synthesis of TCR cDNA relied on 5'RACE template switching, a step that introduced a universal primer site along with unique molecular identifiers. Priming for cDNA synthesis came from both the TCR alpha and TCR beta constant segments. Library amplification used two PCR steps, and the second PCR step added sample barcodes and sequencing adapters. Sequencing of libraries was performed on Illumina HiSeq 2500 (2x100 bp) or NovaSeq (2x150 bp). The original pipeline was this. Reads were demultiplexed and collapsed into UMI consensus sequences with MIGEC, and V(D)J alignment was performed with MiXCR. Using edgeR on replicate PBMC samples, clonotypes were called vaccine-responding if FDR was below 0.01 and the log2 fold change was above 5 up to day 15. Bulk clonotypes were assigned CD4 or CD8 identity according to which sequenced CD4 or CD8 repertoire held them at higher abundance. TCRdb reanalyzed the raw reads on its own, using fastp at Q25 for trimming and MiXCR for clone calling, and kept in-frame beta chains. Duplicate CDR3 protein sequences are folded into a single record with the most common DNA and genes. The authors' filters were not applied to this entry. This sample holds around 600,000 distinct CDR3 sequences; 9% to 15% were observed only once. The ten most abundant clones make up about 15% of the sample.

The sample is drawn from a study of T cells after yellow fever vaccination (dated by TCRdb to between 2017 and 2020). For context, the study as a whole: The SMART-Seq v4 Ultra Low Input RNA kit was used to prepare libraries from fractions with low cell numbers. To follow T-cell clones before and after primary and booster YFV17D yellow fever vaccination, bulk TCR alpha and beta repertoires were sequenced over time. Two healthy male donors made up the cohort, one aged 18 to 30 years and the other aged 30 to 40 years. Blood samples were taken at several timepoints before and after primary and secondary immunization, and bulk PBMC replicates and cell subsets were isolated.

The sample's treatment or condition label, decoded: live attenuated yellow fever vaccine strain. At every blood-draw timepoint, two biological replicates of bulk PBMCs were collected. PBMCs were isolated from peripheral blood using a standard Ficoll-Paque protocol. TriZol was used to extract RNA from bulk PBMCs, from CD4 and CD8 fractions, and from dextramer-positive and dextramer-negative fractions. Including the terminal cysteine and phenylalanine, the CDR3 comprises 13 residues. Kept here is only the CDR3 DNA, which spans 39 bases and is read in frame from base 1. The germline V gene (reference sequence) yields SSHAT for CDR1 and FNYEAQ for CDR2. V and J are truncated by 4 bases and 7 bases respectively, leaving an intervening sequence of 13 bases. Here is what the overall study found, with its caveats: Compared with the primary T-cell response, the secondary T-cell response was weaker but faster, peaking on day 5 rather than day 15. Most clones expanded after primary vaccination were re-detected after the booster (around 96% of CD4 and more than 70% of CD8), suggesting broad memory maintenance. A small fraction of clonotypes appeared in both the CD4 and CD8 compartments, likely as a result of convergent recombination. Computational filtering was required because FACS-sorted repertoires could contain abundant contaminating clonotypes from the bulk population. Only two donors were included in the study, so the extent to which the findings can be generalized is limited.

The specimen comprised PBMCs, sampled on the day of the yellow fever booster vaccination. The source of this sequence is a man younger than 45 who received the YFV17D yellow fever vaccine. The chain is encoded by TRBV7-7 joined to TRBJ1-1; TRBD1 could be the D gene, as 5 bases match. The CDR3 region has the sequence CASSSNFGGEAFF. DNA sequence: TGTGCCAGCAGCTCCAACTTCGGGGGTGAAGCTTTCTTT.